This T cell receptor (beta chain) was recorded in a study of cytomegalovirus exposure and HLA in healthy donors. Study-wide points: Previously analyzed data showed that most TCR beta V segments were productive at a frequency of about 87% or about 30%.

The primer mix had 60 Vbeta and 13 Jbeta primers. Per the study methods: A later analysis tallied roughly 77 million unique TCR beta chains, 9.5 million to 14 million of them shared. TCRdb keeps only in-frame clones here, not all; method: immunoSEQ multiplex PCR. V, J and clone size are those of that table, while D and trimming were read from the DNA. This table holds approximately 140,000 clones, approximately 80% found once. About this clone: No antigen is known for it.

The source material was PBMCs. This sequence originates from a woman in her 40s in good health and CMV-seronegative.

CDR3 amino acids: CASSINRVGTDTQYF. The DNA for the CDR3 is TGTGCCAGTAGTATAAACAGGGTGGGCACAGATACGCAGTATTTT. The J gene is TRBJ2-3, the V gene TRBV19, with a tentative D call TRBD1 (6 bases). The CDR3 loop spans 15 amino acids. From germline, CDR1 is LNHDA and CDR2 SQIVND (reference sequence). Trimming took off 2 bases at V and 1 base at J, with 10 bases between the two ends.